A selection of T cell receptor beta chains follows, all from one sample in a study of tumor-infiltrating lymphocytes in primary liver carcinoma. Each CDR3 protein gets one entry after TCRdb re-called the multiplex PCR reads with MiXCR. The sample has under 200,000 distinct CDR3 sequences; roughly two thirds are singletons. The specimen sequenced was peripheral blood. The receptors were sampled from a woman aged 55-75 years with primary liver carcinoma and hepatitis B virus infection. The CDR3 runs from the conserved cysteine through the conserved F or W. Fields, in order: V gene, clone size, D gene, J gene, CDR3 DNA, CDR3 protein. The D gene is left open where the match is weak. Rows may omit the clone size; those that give it use once, few, many or a size class.

TRBV12-3/TRBV12-4,once,NA,TRBJ2-7,TGTGCCAGCAGTTCCGGTCAGGGGACGGAGATGTCCTACGAGCAGTACTTC,CASSSGQGTEMSYEQYF
TRBV5-1,NA,NA,TRBJ1-1,TGCGCCAGCAGCTTCGAGGAGAGGTCGGCGGCTTTCTTT,CASSFEERSAAFF
TRBV11-2,few,NA,TRBJ2-7,TGTGCCAACAGCCTCCGCTCCGCCGGGCGCGAGCAATACTTC,CANSLRSAGREQYF
TRBV7-9,few,NA,TRBJ1-2,TGTGCCAGCAGCCCACCCGAGGGCCTCTATGGCTACACCTTC,CASSPPEGLYGYTF
TRBV5-4,NA,TRBD2,TRBJ2-3,TGTGCCAGCAGCTTGGGACTAGCTAGCATAGATACGCAGTATTTT,CASSLGLASIDTQYF
TRBV29-1,many,NA,TRBJ2-1,TGCAGCACCTCCAGGGGGGTCAATGAGCAGTTCTTC,CSTSRGVNEQFF
TRBV30,NA,NA,TRBJ1-1,TGTGCCTGGAGTCCCCCCTCTGTAGCGAACACTGAAGCTCTCTTT,CAWSPPSVANTEALF
TRBV28,NA,TRBD2,TRBJ2-5,TGTGCCAGCAGTTACGGCCCCCTGACTAGCGGGGGCCAAGAGACCCAGTACTTC,CASSYGPLTSGGQETQYF
TRBV4-1,NA,NA,TRBJ1-1,TGCGCCAGCAGTCAGTCTCCGGTCTTGAACACTGAAACTTTCTTT,CASSQSPVLNTETFF
TRBV9,NA,NA,TRBJ2-1,TGTGCCAGCAGCGCCCCGGGACATGGCTCCTGCAATGAGCAGTTCTTC,CASSAPGHGSCNEQFF
TRBV12-3/TRBV12-4,many,TRBD1,TRBJ1-6,TGTGCCAGCAGCCAGCAGGGACAGGGGTATTCACCCCTCCACTTT,CASSQQGQGYSPLHF
TRBV6-1,NA,NA,TRBJ1-5,TGTGCCAGCGGTGAAGAACGTAATCAGCCCCAGCATTTT,CASGEERNQPQHF
TRBV29-1,NA,NA,TRBJ2-1,TGCAGCGCCGACGTCGCATGCAATGAGCAATTCTTC,CSADVACNEQFF
TRBV5-1,NA,NA,TRBJ2-7,TGCGACAGCAGCTTGGGGGACTTTGTCTACGAGCAGTACTTC,CDSSLGDFVYEQYF
TRBV11-3,once,NA,TRBJ2-3,TGTGCCAGCTGCCTATTAGTCAGCACAGATACGCAGTATTTT,CASCLLVSTDTQYF
TRBV2,NA,NA,TRBJ2-1,TGTGCCAGCAGTTATGCGTCGTATTACAATGAGCAGTTCTTC,CASSYASYYNEQFF
TRBV10-2,many,NA,TRBJ1-2,TGCGCCAGCAGTCCCGCCGGTGGTGATGGCTACACCTTC,CASSPAGGDGYTF
TRBV6-1,many,NA,TRBJ1-1,TGTGCCAGCAGTGAAAGTGAGAACACTGAAGCTTTCTTT,CASSESENTEAFF
TRBV4-2,many,TRBD1,TRBJ1-1,TGTGCCAGCAGCCAACTCGGACAGGGGGCGACCTTGGGTGAAGCTTTCTTT,CASSQLGQGATLGEAFF
TRBV11-2,many,NA,TRBJ2-1,TGTGCCAGCAGGAGAAACCCGAGCTCCTACAATGAGCAGTTCTTC,CASRRNPSSYNEQFF
TRBV11-2,NA,TRBD2,TRBJ2-2,TGTGCCAGCAGCGCCTATCCCGGGACTAGCCTTCTGAAGGCCGGGGAGCTGTTTTTT,CASSAYPGTSLLKAGELFF
TRBV28,few,TRBD1,TRBJ1-5,TGTGCCAGCAGCCCTAACAGGGGATTCCAGCCCCAGCATTTT,CASSPNRGFQPQHF
TRBV6-5,many,NA,TRBJ2-1,TGTGCCAGCAGTTACCCGACTAGGTCGAATGAGCAGTTCTTC,CASSYPTRSNEQFF
TRBV11-3,many,TRBD1,TRBJ1-4,TGTGCCAGCAGCCTCGGGACAGCGGGGGGAAAACTGTTTTTT,CASSLGTAGGKLFF
TRBV7-7,NA,NA,TRBJ2-1,TGTGCTAGCAGCTTAGGGGGATACAATAAGCAGTTCTTC,CASSLGGYNKQFF
TRBV5-6,few,NA,TRBJ1-4,TGTGCCAGCAGCTTGACGGTCTCGGTGAATGAAAAACTGTTTTTT,CASSLTVSVNEKLFF
TRBV11-2,NA,TRBD2,TRBJ2-7,TGTGCCAGCACCTACGGCGGGAGGACATCAGGAAGCGAGCAGTACTTC,CASTYGGRTSGSEQYF
TRBV6-1,NA,NA,TRBJ2-7,TGTGCCAGCACCCTTAACTACGAGCAGTACTTC,CASTLNYEQYF
TRBV11-2,NA,NA,TRBJ2-1,TGTGCCAGCAGCCCGTCCGGGGGCTACAGTGAGCAGTTCTTC,CASSPSGGYSEQFF
TRBV6-5,many,TRBD2,TRBJ2-7,TGTGCCAGCAGTTACTCCGCTAGCGGGAGGTCGCAACACGAGCAGTACTTC,CASSYSASGRSQHEQYF
TRBV18,few,NA,TRBJ1-1,TGTGCCAGCTCACGACAGGTGAACACTGAAGCTTTCTTT,CASSRQVNTEAFF
TRBV5-1,many,NA,TRBJ2-1,TGCGCCAGCAGCTTGGATGAGGCGCAGGGCGTTCCGTTCTTC,CASSLDEAQGVPFF
TRBV7-9,few,NA,TRBJ1-1,TGTGCCAGCAGCTTAAGGCGGGACACTGAAGCTTTCTTT,CASSLRRDTEAFF
TRBV11-3,NA,NA,TRBJ1-1,TGTACCATCAGCACTCAAACAGGTGAAGCATTCTTT,CTISTQTGEAFF
TRBV5-1,NA,TRBD1,TRBJ2-2,TGCGCCAGCTGTCCTCGGACAGGGTTAACCGGGGAGCTGTTTTTT,CASCPRTGLTGELFF
TRBV11-2,NA,TRBD1,TRBJ2-7,TGTGCCAGTAGCAGCTCATCGGGCGGGACAGGGAGCTCCTACGATCAGTACTTC,CASSSSSGGTGSSYDQYF
TRBV7-9,NA,TRBD1,TRBJ2-3,TGTGCCAGCAGCTTAGTACAGGGGTTTACAGATACGCAGTATTTT,CASSLVQGFTDTQYF
TRBV7-9,once,NA,TRBJ2-3,TGTGCCAGCAGCTTCCTCGTCGGGGAAAGCACAGATACGCAGTATTTT,CASSFLVGESTDTQYF
TRBV19,NA,NA,TRBJ1-5,TGTGCCAGTCGGTCCCGGGGGGGGCAGGGGCAGCCCCAGCATTTT,CASRSRGGQGQPQHF
TRBV10-3,NA,NA,TRBJ2-2,TGTGCCATGAGTGCCTCCGGCGGGGTCGGCGGGGAGCTGTTTTTT,CAMSASGGVGGELFF
TRBV11-2,NA,NA,TRBJ1-6,TGTGCCAGCAGCTTAGTTCTTGGGACTAAAAATTCACCCCTCCGCTTT,CASSLVLGTKNSPLRF
TRBV5-6,NA,NA,TRBJ1-1,TGTGCCAGCAGCCTCCGTCGTTGGGGTGCGAACACTGAAGCTTTCTTT,CASSLRRWGANTEAFF
TRBV11-3,NA,NA,TRBJ2-7,TGTGTCAGCAACCTTTTCCCCCAGGGGGAGCAGTACTTC,CVSNLFPQGEQYF
TRBV6-1,NA,NA,TRBJ2-5,TGTGCCAGCTGTGCAAGGGTGGACTTCTTGGAGACCCAGTACTTC,CASCARVDFLETQYF
TRBV30,NA,TRBD2,TRBJ2-3,TGTGCCCGGAGCGGGGGACCCGATACACAGTATTTT,CARSGGPDTQYF
TRBV30,NA,NA,TRBJ1-1,TGTGCCTGGAGTGCGAGTGGGGTAGGTATGAACACTGAAGCTTTCTTT,CAWSASGVGMNTEAFF
TRBV5-4,NA,NA,TRBJ1-1,TGTGCCAGCAGGCGGTCAGCCGTGAACACTGAAGCTTCCTTT,CASRRSAVNTEASF
TRBV4-1,NA,NA,TRBJ1-2,TGCGCCAGCAGCGGCGGGGGGGCAGGGGTCTATGGCTACACCTTC,CASSGGGAGVYGYTF
TRBV7-9,NA,NA,TRBJ1-4,TGTGCCAGCAGCGTTACAGGGCGCACGGGTGAAAAACTGTTTTTT,CASSVTGRTGEKLFF
TRBV14,NA,TRBD2,TRBJ2-1,TGTGCCAGCAGCCAAGATCCGAGGGAGGGCGCCTACAATGAGCAGTTCTTC,CASSQDPREGAYNEQFF
TRBV11-2,NA,TRBD1,TRBJ2-7,TGTACCAGCAGCCGCTGGACAGGCTACGAGCAGTACTTC,CTSSRWTGYEQYF
TRBV5-4,NA,TRBD2,TRBJ2-7,TGTGTCAGCAGCCGGACTAGCGGGGACTACGAGCAGTACTTC,CVSSRTSGDYEQYF
TRBV6-5,NA,TRBD2,TRBJ2-3,TGTGCCAGCAACCCAGGACTAGTGGGAACAGATACGCAATATTTT,CASNPGLVGTDTQYF
TRBV11-2,NA,NA,TRBJ2-1,TGTGCCAGCAACTTGGGTCGGGACTTATTCTTC,CASNLGRDLFF
TRBV19,NA,NA,TRBJ1-5,TGTGCCAGTAGGCGGACAGTGATGGGCCAGCCCCAGCATTTT,CASRRTVMGQPQHF